The 30 T cell receptor beta chains below come from one sample, sequenced in a study of CD8+ T cells in alopecia areata. Extracted RNA was reverse transcribed into cDNA, the sequencing template. This table comes from immunoSEQ multiplex PCR, and its TCRdb copy is limited to in-frame clones, with some not included. In the table there are approximately 150,000 clones, less than 65% of which are singletons. The sample taken for sequencing was CD8+ T cells sorted from blood. The receptor set was obtained from a human donor in good health.

This clone occurred a few times. This chain connects TRBV5-1 to TRBJ2-1, with 8 positions matching TRBD1. There are 14 residues in the CDR3. CDR1 SGHRS and CDR2 YFSETQ come from the germline V gene. The J segment lost 8 bases and the V segment lost 3 bases, leaving 7 bases of the junction unmatched. In nucleotides, the CDR3 is TGCGCCAGCAGCTCCGGACAGGGCGGGGATGAGCAGTTCTTC. Translation gives CASSSGQGGDEQFF.

This rearrangement joins TRBV4-1 to TRBJ1-1, with 10 bases fitting TRBD1. J lost 5 bases, V lost 1 base, and 10 bases had no gene match. This CDR3 has 17 amino acids. Germline assignment: CDR1 MGHRA and CDR2 YSYEKL. CDR3 loop: CASSQVPGQGRETEAFF. In DNA, the CDR3 is TGCGCCAGCAGCCAAGTCCCGGGACAGGGGAGGGAGACTGAAGCTTTCTTT.

There are a few counts of this clone. The rearrangement uses TRBV7-9 and TRBJ2-2, with D possibly TRBD2 on 6 matching bases. The CDR3 runs to 15 residues. The germline V and J ends were trimmed by 5 bases and 4 bases, with 14 bases remaining between them. CDR1 and CDR2 (germline): SEHNR, FQNEAQ (reference sequence). CDR3 coding DNA: TGTGCCAGCAGCCGACGACTAGGTGGCACCGGGGAGCTGTTTTTT. Translation gives CASSRRLGGTGELFF.

The chain is built from TRBV7-2 and TRBJ2-7, with D maybe TRBD2 (6 bases). Germline lookup yields CDR1 SGHTA and CDR2 FQGNSA. V was shortened by 2 bases and J by 1 base, with 9 bases between the two germline ends. The CDR3 consists of 14 residues. The CDR3 loop reads CASSLLGGSYEQYF. The DNA of the CDR3 is TGTGCCAGCAGCTTACTCGGGGGATCCTACGAGCAGTACTTC.

Only a few counts were recorded for this clone. The chain carries TRBV29-1 and TRBJ2-7, with D possibly TRBD2 on 5 matching bases. Looked up from germline, CDR1 is SQVTM and CDR2 is ANQGSEA. V lost 7 bases and J lost 4, with 14 bases in between. This CDR3 contains 12 residues. DNA for the CDR3: TGCAGCGGGGCTGATGGAGGTTACGAGCAGTACTTC. The encoded protein is CSGADGGYEQYF.

This clone occurred once. The rearrangement joins TRBV18 to TRBJ2-1; D gene uncertain. Germline CDR1 and CDR2: KGHSH and LQKENI. The V gene lost 3 bases and the J gene lost 8 bases, with 17 bases spanning the gap. The CDR3 is 15 amino acids. The CDR3 DNA follows: TGTGCCAGCTCACCTTTAGCAATCCCCCAATATGAGCAGTTCTTC. Residues: CASSPLAIPQYEQFF. The whole variable domain, remainder taken from reference TRBV18 and TRBJ2-1, is NAGVMQNPRHLVRRRGQEARLRCSPMKGHSHVYWYRQLPEEGLKFMVYLQKENIIDESGMPKERFSAEFPKEGPSILRIQQVVRGDSAAYFCASSPLAIPQYEQFFGPGTRLTVL.

The chain recombines TRBV15 with TRBJ2-2, with D hard to call. V was shortened by 0 bases and J by 6 bases, with 8 bases between the two germline ends. This CDR3 is built from 14 residues. CDR1 is LNHNV, CDR2 YYDKDF, per germline (reference sequence). CDR3 sequence (DNA): TGTGCCACCAGCAGAGATGGACCCCCCGGGGAGCTGTTTTTT. It codes for CATSRDGPPGELFF.

The chain employs TRBV9 and TRBJ2-5, with 8 bases matching TRBD1. The CDR3 extends over 15 amino acids. Losses at the gene ends were 3 bases for V and 4 bases for J; bases not matched to a gene: 8. In germline, CDR1 is SGDLS, CDR2 YYNGEE. The CDR3 DNA reads TGTGCCAGCAGCGGTCAGGGGGCGGTAGGAGAGACCCAGTACTTC. Residues: CASSGQGAVGETQYF.

The chain employs TRBV30 and TRBJ2-7; a weak D match, TRBD1 (5 bases). CDR1 and CDR2 from the germline V gene are GTSNPN and SVGIG (reference sequence). CDR3 length equals 12 residues. V was trimmed by 2 bases and J by 1 base, leaving 6 bases between them. CDR3 coding DNA: TGTGCCTGGAGTTCAGGGTCCTACGAGCAGTACTTC. Its translation is CAWSSGSYEQYF.

The gene calls are TRBV12-5 and TRBJ2-3; 9 bases are shared with TRBD2. The CDR3 runs to 13 residues. V trimming: 4 bases; J trimming: 6 bases; junction bases outside the gene matches: 2. Looked up from germline, CDR1 is LGHNT and CDR2 is FRNRAP. The CDR3: CASGWTSVDTQYF. The DNA of the CDR3 is TGTGCTAGTGGTTGGACTAGCGTGGATACGCAGTATTTT.

This chain joins TRBV2 and TRBJ2-3, with TRBD2 as a possible D gene (6 bases). Germline V CDR1 and CDR2: SNHLY, FYNNEI. This CDR3 spans 15 amino acids. V lost 6 bases and J lost 4, with 17 bases in between. Written as DNA, the CDR3 is TGTGCCAGCAGATGGACGACCGGGAGCGCAGATACGCAGTATTTT. This codes for CASRWTTGSADTQYF.

In its sample, this clone was seen a few times. CDR3 sequence reads: CASSLINGSPGDTQYF. The DNA for the CDR3 is TGTGCCAGCAGCTTAATAAACGGGAGCCCGGGAGATACGCAGTATTTT. This rearrangement joins TRBV7-3 to TRBJ2-3, with D possibly matching TRBD2 (6 bases). The CDR3 consists of 16 residues. Germline values: CDR1 SGHTA, CDR2 FQGTGA. With 1 base removed from V and 5 bases from J, the gap between germline ends came to 16 bases.

The chain recombines TRBV27 with TRBJ2-5; either TRBD1 or TRBD2 may fit D (6 bases each). The CDR3 spans 14 residues. The germline V gene has CDR1 MNHEY and CDR2 SMNVEV (reference sequence). V dropped 3 bases and J dropped 1 base, with 9 bases sitting between them. CDR3 DNA: TGTGCCAGCAGTTTGGGGGGCCCCCAAGAGACCCAGTACTTC. Translated, it gives CASSLGGPQETQYF.

The rearrangement joins TRBV15 to TRBJ1-2; tentative D call: TRBD1 (5 bases). In germline, CDR1 is LNHNV, CDR2 YYDKDF (reference sequence). V was trimmed by 3 bases and J by 5 bases, leaving 10 bases between them. CDR3 size: 13 residues. CDR3 nucleotide sequence: TGTGCCACCAGCAGCGGAGACAGTTATGGCTACACCTTC. Its protein is CATSSGDSYGYTF.

The V call is TRBV9, the J call TRBJ2-1, with 8 bases aligning to TRBD1. This CDR3 contains 16 residues. J was trimmed by 4 bases and V by 3 bases; bases with no gene match: 9. Germline CDR1 and CDR2: SGDLS and YYNGEE. CDR3 protein: CASSEGTGGSYNEQFF. The CDR3 DNA follows: TGTGCCAGCAGCGAGGGAACAGGGGGGAGTTACAATGAGCAGTTCTTC.

This clone was picked up a small number of times. V and J are TRBV6-5 and TRBJ2-2; D not resolved. Germline V lookup: CDR1 MNHEY, CDR2 SVGAGI. This CDR3 spans 14 amino acids. V was shortened by 2 bases and J by 1 base, with 5 bases between the two germline ends. CDR3 sequence: CASSYGENTGELFF. The CDR3 region has the DNA TGTGCCAGCAGTTACGGGGAGAACACCGGGGAGCTGTTTTTT.

This chain joins TRBV7-9 and TRBJ2-7; TRBD1 matches at 7 bases. The CDR3 totals 15 residues. Germline-derived CDR1 and CDR2 are SEHNR and FQNEAQ (reference sequence). After removal of 4 bases from V and 3 bases from J, the junction contained 9 bases not matched to a gene. The CDR3 DNA is TGTGCCAGCAGCTATAGTCGGACAGGAGGCTACGAGCAGTACTTC. It is translated as CASSYSRTGGYEQYF.

This rearrangement joins TRBV29-1 to TRBJ1-2; 9 bases agree with TRBD1. The CDR3 is made up of 16 amino acids. J lost 4 bases, V lost 6 bases, and 15 bases had no gene match. Germline V CDR1 and CDR2: SQVTM, ANQGSEA. DNA for the CDR3: TGCAGCGTCGCGAGGGCCACCGGGACAGGGACCTATGGCTACACCTTC. Encoded protein: CSVARATGTGTYGYTF.

The chain employs TRBV4-2 and TRBJ2-3; TRBD2 might be the D (5 bases). Germline V gene lookup returns CDR1 LGHNA and CDR2 YNFKEQ. The CDR3 contains 14 residues. Trimming removed 4 bases at V and 4 bases at J, with 12 bases between. CDR3 loop: CASSPGLLSDTQYF. In nucleotides, the CDR3 is TGTGCCAGCAGCCCTGGACTTCTCTCAGATACGCAGTATTTT.

The CDR3, as DNA: TGTGCCATCAGCCCCGGGACAGGTACCGGGGAGCTGTTTTTT. Translation gives CAISPGTGTGELFF. The chain links TRBV10-3 to TRBJ2-2, with 8 positions matching TRBD1. The CDR3 totals 14 residues. V trimming: 6 bases; J trimming: 5 bases; junction bases outside the gene matches: 5. Germline CDR1 reads ENHRY; CDR2 reads SYGVKD.

Only a few counts were recorded for this clone. The rearrangement uses TRBV27 and TRBJ2-3; D gene unclear. V lost 7 bases and J lost 5, with 10 bases in between. The CDR3 runs 12 residues. CDR1 and CDR2 from the germline V gene are MNHEY and SMNVEV (reference sequence). CDR3 in amino acids: CASNSYGDTQYF. The CDR3 DNA reads as TGTGCCAGCAATTCGTACGGAGATACGCAGTATTTT.

V usage is TRBV29-1 and J usage is TRBJ2-6; D is possibly TRBD1 (6 bases). Trimming stripped 6 bases from V and 2 bases from J, with 23 bases between. The germline CDR1 and CDR2 sequences are SQVTM and ANQGSEA. There are 18 residues in the CDR3. The DNA of the CDR3 is TGCAGCGTGAGGAACAGGGATACGGGAATTACTGGGGCCAACGTCCTGACTTTC. It yields the protein CSVRNRDTGITGANVLTF. The whole variable domain, filled in from reference TRBV29-1 and TRBJ2-6, reads SAVISQKPSRDICQRGTSLTIQCQVDSQVTMMFWYRQQPGQSLTLIATANQGSEATYESGFVIDKFPISRPNLTFSTLTVSNMSPEDSSIYLCSVRNRDTGITGANVLTFGAGSRLTVL.

Only a few counts were recorded for this clone. The gene calls are TRBV12-5 and TRBJ2-1; a possible D gene is TRBD2 (6 bases). The germline V and J ends were trimmed by 5 bases and 7 bases, with 9 bases remaining between them. This CDR3 region has 12 residues. From germline, CDR1 is LGHNT and CDR2 FRNRAP. The CDR3 spells CASGLGGNEQFF. The DNA for the CDR3 is TGTGCTAGTGGTCTCGGAGGGAATGAGCAGTTCTTC.

The rearrangement links TRBV10-1 to TRBJ2-7; D call uncertain. Germline V gene sequence: CDR1 WNHNN, CDR2 SYGVQD (reference sequence). The CDR3 has 11 residues. V gave up 3 bases and J gave up 5 bases, with 5 bases separating them. In DNA, the CDR3 is TGCGCCAGCAGTGAAGGGCACGAGCAGTACTTC. Translated, it gives CASSEGHEQYF.

This clone counts as medium-sized. The chain recombines TRBV19 with TRBJ2-1; D gene unclear. Germline V lookup: CDR1 LNHDA, CDR2 SQIVND (reference sequence). V lost 3 bases and J 8 bases, leaving 17 bases between the germline ends. The CDR3 is made up of 15 amino acids. CDR3 sequence: CASSIRHLVFDEQFF. The CDR3 bases are TGTGCCAGTAGTATCCGTCACTTGGTATTCGATGAGCAGTTCTTC.

The V and J genes are TRBV27 and TRBJ2-7, with D perhaps assigned TRBD1 or TRBD2 (5 bases each). The CDR3 contains 14 residues. Germline CDR1 MNHEY, CDR2 SMNVEV (reference sequence). Trimming shortened V by 5 bases and J by 2 bases, and 13 bases separated the two germline ends. The CDR3 DNA follows: TGTGCCAGCAGTCGTGGGGGACGGACCTACGAGCAGTACTTC. This codes for CASSRGGRTYEQYF.

This clone was seen a few times. The V call is TRBV28, the J call TRBJ1-2; the D gene is possibly TRBD1 (5 bases). Germline CDR1 is MDHEN and CDR2 is SYDVKM. The CDR3 spans 13 residues. V lost 3 bases and J 5 bases, leaving 10 bases between the germline ends. CDR3 protein: CASSLGHVYGYTF. The DNA of the CDR3 is TGTGCCAGCAGTTTGGGGCATGTTTATGGCTACACCTTC.

The V gene is TRBV4-2, the J gene TRBJ2-1; D ambiguous. CDR1 is LGHNA, CDR2 YNFKEQ, per germline. The CDR3 covers 13 residues. Trimming stripped 4 bases from V and 8 bases from J, with 12 bases between. CDR3 loop: CASSPPGGDEQFF. The CDR3 coding sequence is TGTGCCAGCAGCCCCCCAGGCGGCGATGAGCAGTTCTTC.

The J gene is TRBJ2-2, the V gene TRBV7-9; TRBD1 aligns across 7 bases. The CDR3 length is 16 residues. The germline CDR1 and CDR2 sequences are SEHNR and FQNEAQ (reference sequence). The junction had 10 bases not matched to a gene; V was cut back by 7 bases and J by 2 bases. In nucleotides, the CDR3 is TGTGCCAGCATGGGACAGTTTTCTTCCAACACCGGGGAGCTGTTTTTT. Protein: CASMGQFSSNTGELFF.

The chain links TRBV7-9 to TRBJ2-1, with D perhaps matching TRBD1 or TRBD2 (5 bases each). V was clipped by 5 bases and J by 8 bases, with 10 bases between them. The length of the CDR3 is 12 residues. Germline V gives CDR1 SEHNR, CDR2 FQNEAQ (reference sequence). The CDR3 DNA sequence: TGTGCCAGCAGCAAACTGGGGGATGAGCAGTTCTTC. It is translated as CASSKLGDEQFF. Based on the CDR3 plus reference TRBV7-9 and TRBJ2-1, the full variable domain is DTGVSQNPRHKITKRGQNVTFRCDPISEHNRLYWYRQTLGQGPEFLTYFQNEAQLEKSRLLSDRFSAERPKGSFSTLEIQRTEQGDSAMYLCASSKLGDEQFFGPGTRLTVL.